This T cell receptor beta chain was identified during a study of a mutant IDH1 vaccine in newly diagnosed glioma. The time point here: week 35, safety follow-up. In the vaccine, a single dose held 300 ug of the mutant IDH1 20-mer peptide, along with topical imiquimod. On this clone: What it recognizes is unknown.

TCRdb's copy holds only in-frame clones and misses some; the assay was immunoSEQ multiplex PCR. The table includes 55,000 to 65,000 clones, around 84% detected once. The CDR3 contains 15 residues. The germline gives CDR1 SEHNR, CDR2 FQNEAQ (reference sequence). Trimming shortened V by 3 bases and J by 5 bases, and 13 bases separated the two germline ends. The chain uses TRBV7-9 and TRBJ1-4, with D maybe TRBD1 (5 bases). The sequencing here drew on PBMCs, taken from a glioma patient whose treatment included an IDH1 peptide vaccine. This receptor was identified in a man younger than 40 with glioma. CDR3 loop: CASSLVGRRNEKLFF. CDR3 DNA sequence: TGTGCCAGCAGCTTGGTGGGACGGAGGAATGAAAAACTGTTTTTT.